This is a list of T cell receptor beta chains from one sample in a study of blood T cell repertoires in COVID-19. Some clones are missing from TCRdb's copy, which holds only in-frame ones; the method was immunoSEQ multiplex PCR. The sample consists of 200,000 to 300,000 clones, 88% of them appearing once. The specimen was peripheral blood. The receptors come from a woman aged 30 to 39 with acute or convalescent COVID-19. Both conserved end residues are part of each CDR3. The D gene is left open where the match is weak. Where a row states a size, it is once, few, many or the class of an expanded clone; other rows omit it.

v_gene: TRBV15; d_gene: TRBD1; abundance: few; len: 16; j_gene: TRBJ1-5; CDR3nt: TGTGCCACCAGCCGGGTTACACAGGGGGCCCATCAGCCCCAGCATTTT; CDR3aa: CATSRVTQGAHQPQHF
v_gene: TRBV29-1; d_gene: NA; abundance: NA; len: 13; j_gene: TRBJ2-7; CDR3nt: TGCAGCGCCGACCACCCAAACGGAGGTGGGCAGTACTTC; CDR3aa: CSADHPNGGGQYF
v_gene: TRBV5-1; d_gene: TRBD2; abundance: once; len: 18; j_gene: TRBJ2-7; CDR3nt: TGCGCCAGCAGCTTGGCTCCTAGCGGGAACCAGCGCACCTACGAGCAGTACTTC; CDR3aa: CASSLAPSGNQRTYEQYF
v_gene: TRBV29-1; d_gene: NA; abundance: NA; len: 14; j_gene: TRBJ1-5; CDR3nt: TGCAGCGTTGGGGCTCAGTATAGCAATCAGCCCCAGCATTTT; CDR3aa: CSVGAQYSNQPQHF
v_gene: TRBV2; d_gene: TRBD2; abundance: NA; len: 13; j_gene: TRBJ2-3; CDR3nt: TGTGCCACCGCAGGCGGGAGGACAGATACGCAGTATTTT; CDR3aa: CATAGGRTDTQYF
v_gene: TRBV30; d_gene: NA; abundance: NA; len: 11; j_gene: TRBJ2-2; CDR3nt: TGTGCCTGGAGTGTCGGCGGGGAGCTGTTTTTT; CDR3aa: CAWSVGGELFF
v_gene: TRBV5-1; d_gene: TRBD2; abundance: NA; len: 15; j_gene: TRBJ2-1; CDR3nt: TGCGCCAGCAGCTCCGGGACTAGCGTCTACAATGAGCAGTTCTTC; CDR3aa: CASSSGTSVYNEQFF
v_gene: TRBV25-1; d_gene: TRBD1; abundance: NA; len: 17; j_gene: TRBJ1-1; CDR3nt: TGTGCCAGCAGTGATGAGGGGGAAGTCAGGGGGAGGACTGAAGCTTTCTTT; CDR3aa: CASSDEGEVRGRTEAFF
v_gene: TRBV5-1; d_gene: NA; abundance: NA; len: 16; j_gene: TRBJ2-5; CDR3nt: TGCGCCAGCAGTCGTCGTGGGCGAGAGATTCAAGAGACCCAGTACTTC; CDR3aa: CASSRRGREIQETQYF
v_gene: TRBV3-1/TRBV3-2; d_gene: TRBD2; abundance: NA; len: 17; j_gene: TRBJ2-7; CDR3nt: TGTGCCAGCAGCCCCCCGCGCACAAGCGGGAGAAACTACGAGCAGTACTTC; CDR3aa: CASSPPRTSGRNYEQYF